Sequencing of this T cell receptor (beta chain) was carried out in a study of PD-1 blockade in classical Hodgkin lymphoma. Study outcomes and limitations: Newly diagnosed patients had baseline TCR diversity that was reportedly lower than that of healthy donors.

Germline trimming cut 5 bases from V and 4 bases from J; bases unmatched to any gene: 11. This CDR3 has 16 amino acids. CDR1 and CDR2 (germline): SGHTA, FQGNSA. The repertoire was sequenced with immunoSEQ multiplex PCR; TCRdb's copy has only in-frame clones and lacks some. The table has about 14,000 clones, around four fifths seen once; the top ten hold under 30%. No patient escaped relapse after autologous stem cell transplantation, and brentuximab vedotin exposure varied. About this clone itself: The antigen remains unidentified.

This TCR derives from a human donor with classical Hodgkin lymphoma. Source: peripheral blood mononuclear cells (PBMCs), taken before the second cycle of nivolumab. This chain connects TRBV7-2 to TRBJ1-1, with TRBD1 matching 9 bases. The DNA for the CDR3 is TGTGCCAGCAGCAACCTGCCGGGACAGGGATCCACTGAAGCTTTCTTT. This codes for CASSNLPGQGSTEAFF.